This TCR beta chain emerged from a study of blood T cells in healthy people across ages. With 2 bases removed from V and 15 bases from J, the gap between germline ends came to 17 bases. Germline CDR1 is SGHTA and CDR2 is FQGNSA. The CDR3 spans 13 residues. At least ten counts were recorded for this clonotype. Samples had at least 6.5 million PBMCs isolated from them. The authors extracted at least 5 micrograms of total RNA per sample. Combining a sample-barcoded 5' primer with a J-beta primer mix, a second PCR ran for 7 to 11 cycles. MiXCR was run by TCRdb on the 5' RACE reads, yielding one entry per CDR3 protein. Of hundreds of thousands of distinct CDR3 sequences in the sample, roughly 26% are singletons; the top ten hold about 18%.

V usage is TRBV7-2 and J usage is TRBJ2-1, with D possibly TRBD1 on 5 matching bases. Source material: blood. This clonotype originated in a woman aged 80 or over in good health. As DNA, the CDR3 is TGTGCCAGCAGCTTACCGGACACCGCTTTAGCGTTCTTC. It is translated as CASSLPDTALAFF.